These 4 T cell receptor beta chains originate from one sample sequenced in a study of molecular identifiers for immune sequencing clone quantification listed by TCRdb under 2018. The library was made by PCR. Sequencing was carried out with a NextSeq 500. Starting from the raw public reads, TCRdb applied fastp trimming at Q25, assembled clones with MiXCR and retained in-frame beta chains. Rows with a matching CDR3 protein are joined into one entry that keeps the most common DNA and genes. For this sample the table gives 97,000 or so distinct CDR3 sequences, of which around 24% were detected only once. 0.94% of the sample is in the top ten clones. Source material: naive CD8+ T cells from blood, with Jurkat cell RNA spiked in. The cell subset or site label for this specimen denotes: FACS-sorted CD8+CD4-CCR7+CD45RA+ naive T cells. These receptors were taken from a human donor in good health. Some libraries in this study had Jurkat cell RNA spiked in.

There are many counts of this clonotype. This chain uses TRBV4-3 with TRBJ1-1; 8 nucleotides line up with TRBD1. Per germline, CDR1 LGHNA and CDR2 YSLEER. This CDR3 spans 15 amino acids. V dropped 4 bases and J dropped 6; count of bases not matched to a gene: 10. In DNA, the CDR3 is TGCGCCAGCAGCCCCCGTCGAGGACAGGGCCCTGAAGCTTTCTTT. Translated: CASSPRRGQGPEAFF.

This chain connects TRBV11-2 to TRBJ1-2; D remains unclear. Trimming cost V 5 bases and J 5 bases, with 24 bases left between them. Germline-derived CDR1 and CDR2 are SGHAT and FQNNGV. This CDR3 is 17 amino acids long. DNA of the CDR3: TGTGCCAGCAGCCGAACCTTAGGAATGGGTCTACGGTATGGCTACACCTTC. Translation gives CASSRTLGMGLRYGYTF.

This clonotype was seen at least ten times. The chain's CDR3 is CASSLNGGGTDTQYF. CDR3 in DNA: TGCGCCAGCAGCTTGAACGGGGGAGGCACAGATACGCAGTATTTT. This chain uses TRBV5-1 with TRBJ2-3; D might be TRBD2 (6 bases). Per germline, CDR1 SGHRS and CDR2 YFSETQ. Trimming took off 1 base at V and 1 base at J, with 10 bases between the two ends. The CDR3 contains 15 residues.

The V gene is TRBV21-1, the J gene TRBJ2-7; the listed D gene, TRBD1, was not tested against the DNA. TRBV21-1 is designated a pseudogene. The CDR3 runs 15 residues. The CDR3 coding sequence is TGTGCCAGCAGCAAGACGACAGGATGTCCCTACGAGCAGTACTTC. Amino acid sequence: CASSKTTGCPYEQYF.